Presented here are 23 T cell receptor beta chains from one specimen sequenced in a study of cytomegalovirus exposure and HLA in healthy donors. Both 60 Vbeta primers and 13 Jbeta primers went into the PCR. Sequencing used immunoSEQ multiplex PCR; TCRdb keeps in-frame clones, though not all of them. Of roughly 200,000 clones in the sample, approximately 80% were seen once. The sequenced material came from PBMCs. The source is a woman aged 25 to 39 in good health and CMV-seropositive.

The rearrangement uses TRBV6-6 and TRBJ2-1, with 9 nucleotides matching TRBD2. Trimming removed 3 bases from V and 4 bases from J; junction bases left unmatched: 7. The CDR3 is made up of 16 amino acids. Germline-derived CDR1 and CDR2 are MNHNY and SVGAGI (reference sequence). The CDR3 region has the DNA TGTGCCAGCAGTTATGGGCGGGGGGGTATTTACAATGAGCAGTTCTTC. Translated: CASSYGRGGIYNEQFF.

The gene calls are TRBV7-8 and TRBJ1-4; tentative D call: TRBD1 (6 bases). Germline V gives CDR1 SGHVS, CDR2 FQNEAQ. The CDR3 has 13 amino acids. Trimming removed 2 bases from V and 14 bases from J, with 15 bases in between. The CDR3 coding sequence is TGTGCCAGCAGCTTATCGGAACAGGGTGGGCTGTTTTTT. Translated, it gives CASSLSEQGGLFF.

This clone was recorded a few times. The chain has TRBV28 and TRBJ1-6; D remains ambiguous. The CDR3 covers 19 residues. The V gene's germline CDR1 is MDHEN and CDR2 SYDVKM. V lost 5 bases to trimming and J lost 2 bases, with 22 bases between them. The CDR3: CASSPPPRSKRPYNSPLHF. As DNA, the CDR3 is TGTGCCAGCAGTCCCCCCCCAAGGTCGAAGAGGCCCTATAATTCACCCCTCCACTTT.

V and J are TRBV11-3 and TRBJ2-1; TRBD2 agrees at 8 bases. The CDR3 has 18 residues. Germline trimming cut 1 base from V and 1 base from J; bases unmatched to any gene: 9. Germline loops: CDR1 SGHNT, CDR2 YENEEA. The DNA for the CDR3 is TGTGCCAGCAGCTTAGGAGCGGGAGTTGGGGCGTCCTACAATGAGCAGTTCTTC. Protein: CASSLGAGVGASYNEQFF.

The V call is TRBV2, the J call TRBJ2-5; a weak D match, TRBD2 (6 bases). The DNA end is a closer match to TRBJ2-7, so the J assignment may be wrong. Germline-derived CDR1 and CDR2 are SNHLY and FYNNEI. The CDR3 totals 16 residues. CDR3 sequence: CASSDPTGGTRNEQYF. The CDR3 DNA sequence: TGTGCCAGCAGCGATCCAACTGGGGGGACTCGAAACGAGCAGTACTTC.

The CDR3 region is CASSFRTGSYEQYF. In DNA form, the CDR3 reads TGTGCCAGCAGCTTCCGGACAGGATCCTACGAGCAGTACTTC. The chain has TRBV27 and TRBJ2-7, with 7 bases identical to TRBD1. This CDR3 has 14 amino acids. J gave up 1 base and V 6 bases, and 6 bases lay outside the gene matches. Germline V lookup: CDR1 MNHEY, CDR2 SMNVEV (reference sequence).

V usage is TRBV2 and J usage is TRBJ1-5, with TRBD1 as a possible D gene (6 bases). With 4 bases removed from V and 4 bases from J, the gap between germline ends came to 11 bases. Germline values: CDR1 SNHLY, CDR2 FYNNEI. This CDR3 has 14 amino acids. The CDR3 here is CASSVETGNQPQHF. CDR3 DNA sequence: TGTGCCAGCAGTGTTGAGACAGGAAATCAGCCCCAGCATTTT. Full variable domain (rest looked up from reference TRBV2 and TRBJ1-5): EPEVTQTPSHQVTQMGQEVILRCVPISNHLYFYWYRQILGQKVEFLVSFYNNEISEKSEIFDDQFSVERPDGSNFTLKIRSTKLEDSAMYFCASSVETGNQPQHFGDGTRLSIL.

This chain joins TRBV5-6 and TRBJ1-5; D perhaps matches TRBD1 (5 bases). Trimming took off 4 bases at V and 6 bases at J, with 11 bases between the two ends. The CDR3 is 13 amino acids. Germline V lookup: CDR1 SGHDT, CDR2 YYEEEE. Here the CDR3 DNA reads TGTGCCAGCAGCGGTCAGGGTGTTCAGCCCCAGCATTTT. Its translation is CASSGQGVQPQHF.

The V and J genes are TRBV19 and TRBJ2-7, with TRBD2 matching over 9 bases. The CDR3 has 14 amino acids. CDR1 and CDR2 from the germline V gene are LNHDA and SQIVND (reference sequence). The ends lost 5 bases at V and 7 bases at J; junction bases unmatched: 9. CDR3 sequence: CASSPGLASLEQYF. In DNA form, the CDR3 reads TGTGCCAGTAGTCCGGGACTAGCAAGTCTGGAGCAGTACTTC. Full variable domain (rest looked up from reference TRBV19 and TRBJ2-7): DGGITQSPKYLFRKEGQNVTLSCEQNLNHDAMYWYRQDPGQGLRLIYYSQIVNDFQKGDIAEGYSVSREKKESFPLTVTSAQKNPTAFYLCASSPGLASLEQYFGPGTRLTVT.

V usage is TRBV11-1 and J usage is TRBJ2-1; tentatively, D is TRBD1 (6 bases). V lost 5 bases to trimming and J lost 5 bases, with 13 bases between them. CDR1 SGHAT and CDR2 FQDESV come from the germline V gene (reference sequence). The length of the CDR3 is 14 residues. CDR3 DNA: TGTGCCAGCAGCCGACCGGACAGAGACAATGAGCAGTTCTTC. Amino acids: CASSRPDRDNEQFF.

The V and J genes are TRBV10-3 and TRBJ2-1, with 12 bases matching TRBD1. V dropped 4 bases and J dropped 8; count of bases not matched to a gene: 6. Germline V gene data show CDR1 as ENHRY and CDR2 as SYGVKD. The CDR3 loop spans 15 amino acids. The chain's CDR3 is CAISGRDRGQDEQFF. CDR3 nucleotide sequence: TGTGCCATCAGTGGGCGGGACAGGGGGCAGGATGAGCAGTTCTTC.

The V and J genes are TRBV4-2 and TRBJ2-2; TRBD1 matches at 7 bases. Per the germline V gene, CDR1 is LGHNA and CDR2 is YNFKEQ. This CDR3 contains 16 residues. V was pared by 2 bases and J by 6 bases, with 9 bases of the junction left unmatched. The CDR3 sequence: CASSQPRGGAAGELFF. In nucleotides, the CDR3 is TGTGCCAGCAGCCAACCGAGAGGGGGCGCGGCCGGGGAGCTGTTTTTT.

This rearrangement joins TRBV30 to TRBJ1-4; D is possibly TRBD1 (5 bases). Germline V gene sequence: CDR1 GTSNPN, CDR2 SVGIG (reference sequence). This CDR3 is built from 15 residues. The V end lost 2 bases, the J end lost 0 bases, and 10 bases lay between the germline ends. The CDR3 DNA sequence: TGTGCCTGGAGTCCCTCGACAGCAACTAATGAAAAACTGTTTTTT. Residues: CAWSPSTATNEKLFF.

The gene calls are TRBV6-6 and TRBJ1-5, with TRBD1 matching over 8 bases. Germline V gives CDR1 MNHNY, CDR2 SVGAGI (reference sequence). This CDR3 region has 15 residues. Trimming removed 8 bases from V and 6 bases from J; junction bases left unmatched: 12. DNA for the CDR3: TGTGCCAGCTCGAACGCAGGGGGCGAGGGTCAGCCCCAGCATTTT. This translates into CASSNAGGEGQPQHF.

The sample holds one count of this clone. The CDR3 is CASSGTGGPGYTF. CDR3 nucleotides: TGTGCCAGCAGTGGGACAGGGGGCCCTGGCTACACCTTC. The genes are TRBV28 and TRBJ1-2; 12 positions agree with TRBD1. The length of the CDR3 is 13 residues. CDR1 MDHEN and CDR2 SYDVKM come from the germline V gene. Losses at the gene ends were 5 bases for V and 7 bases for J; bases not matched to a gene: 2.

This clone appeared a single time. The V and J genes are TRBV2 and TRBJ2-7; 11 bases are shared with TRBD2. V was pared by 7 bases and J by 2 bases, with 4 bases of the junction left unmatched. From germline, CDR1 is SNHLY and CDR2 FYNNEI. The CDR3 has 14 residues. Here the CDR3 reads CASKATSGAYEQYF. CDR3 nucleotide sequence: TGTGCCAGCAAAGCGACTAGCGGGGCCTACGAGCAGTACTTC.

The chain joins TRBV28 to TRBJ1-1; 8 bases are a match to TRBD1. V trimming: 5 bases; J trimming: 11 bases; junction bases outside the gene matches: 10. CDR1 MDHEN and CDR2 SYDVKM come from the germline V gene. CDR3 length: 13 amino acids. CDR3 amino acids: CASSVHRGLEAFF. In nucleotides, the CDR3 is TGTGCCAGCAGTGTTCACAGGGGGTTAGAGGCTTTCTTT.

The rearrangement links TRBV11-3 to TRBJ1-4; 8 nucleotides align to TRBD1. The CDR3 runs to 14 residues. The V gene's germline CDR1 is SGHNT and CDR2 YENEEA. V lost 5 bases, J lost 5 bases, and 4 bases stayed unmatched. In DNA, the CDR3 is TGTGCCAGCAGCCCGGACAGGGAGAATGAAAAACTGTTTTTT. It encodes CASSPDRENEKLFF. Based on the CDR3 plus reference TRBV11-3 and TRBJ1-4, the full variable domain is EAGVVQSPRYKIIEKKQPVAFWCNPISGHNTLYWYLQNLGQGPELLIRYENEEAVDDSQLPKDRFSAERLKGVDSTLKIQPAELGDSAVYLCASSPDRENEKLFFGSGTQLSVL.

A few counts support this clone. The chain recombines TRBV30 with TRBJ2-7, with 9 bases identical to TRBD2. From germline, CDR1 is GTSNPN and CDR2 SVGIG (reference sequence). The CDR3 sequence is 18 residues long. Losses at the gene ends were 0 bases for V and 6 bases for J; bases not matched to a gene: 18. The CDR3 loop reads CAWSVPVVGGLALGEQYF. DNA of the CDR3: TGTGCCTGGAGTGTACCGGTAGTGGGGGGACTAGCACTTGGCGAGCAGTACTTC.

For the CDR3, the DNA is TGTGCCAGCAGCACCTGGACAGGGGCCTACGAGCAGTACTTC. Its protein is CASSTWTGAYEQYF. This chain joins TRBV5-6 and TRBJ2-7, with 9 bases that match TRBD1. The V and J ends lost 4 bases and 2 bases, in that order; junction bases with no gene match: 4. Germline values: CDR1 SGHDT, CDR2 YYEEEE. This CDR3 is built from 14 residues.

This clone was seen just once. The chain carries TRBV2 and TRBJ2-5, with 8 bases fitting TRBD1. The end of the DNA fits TRBJ2-7 better, so the J call may be wrong. This CDR3 region has 13 residues. CDR1 is SNHLY and CDR2 is FYNNEI in the germline V gene. Here the CDR3 reads CASRWQGAYEQYF. The CDR3 region has the DNA TGTGCCAGCAGGTGGCAGGGGGCTTACGAGCAGTACTTC.

V and J are TRBV29-1 and TRBJ1-3, with a tentative D call TRBD1 (5 bases). CDR1 is SQVTM, CDR2 ANQGSEA, per germline. The CDR3 has 13 amino acids. Between the trimmed V and J ends, which lost 4 bases and 4 bases, there was a span of 11 bases. For the CDR3, the DNA is TGCAGCGTTGTGGACATGGGGGGAAACACCATATATTTT. Its translation is CSVVDMGGNTIYF.

This CDR3 is CASSGTTGGPQHF. Written as DNA, the CDR3 is TGTGCCAGCAGCGGGACAACCGGAGGGCCCCAGCATTTT. The V call is TRBV2, the J call TRBJ1-5, with D maybe TRBD1 (6 bases). V was shortened by 6 bases and J by 9 bases, with 15 bases between the two germline ends. Germline V gene lookup returns CDR1 SNHLY and CDR2 FYNNEI. This CDR3 spans 13 amino acids.